This TCR beta chain is from a study of shared clonotypes between healthy human individuals (dated by TCRdb to 2020 to 2022). Study-level background: The cohort included three men and a couple of women between 18 and 49 years of age. Per donor, three plates each were used for CD4 naive and CD4 memory, two for CD8 naive, and one for CD8 memory. The study deeply sequenced blood TCR repertoires of five healthy adults to estimate repertoire size and the extent of clonotype sharing between individuals. Different laboratories and diverse techniques were used to prepare libraries and sequence TCR repertoires, to increase sequencing depth and limit assay-specific biases. Between about 0.8 and 9.5 billion PBMCs per donor were obtained by leukapheresis.

TCR CDR3 regions were amplified from genomic DNA by multiplex PCR using the deep immunoSEQ assay. Extracted genomic DNA from each cell subset was spread evenly across all wells of several immunoSEQ 96-well plates, with each plate serving as a replicate. Each replicate PCR for sorted subsets received approximately 200 ng genomic DNA, equal to about 29,000 T cell genomes. The purified libraries were quantified using a Qubit 3.0 fluorometer, sized with a Bioanalyzer 2100, and then quantified again using the KAPA Library Quantification kit. A separate single-read 150-cycle Illumina NextSeq 550 flow cell was used to sequence each immunoSEQ 96-well plate. From the authors' description of their analysis: Because the immunoSEQ output held only junctional sequences and lacked quality scores, the filtering could not match the filtering applied to full-length reads. To assign V/J genes and CDR3, sequences were annotated against IMGT germline references using PyIR, a Python wrapper for IgBLAST v1.9. Reads were removed for weak V/J assignments (E-value above 1e-6), missing CDR3, stop codons, out-of-frame junctions, or ambiguous translated residues. V3J clonotypes were defined by identical inferred V gene, J gene, and CDR3 amino acid sequence. The percentage overlap between two repertoires was calculated by dividing the number of shared unique clonotypes by the size of the smaller repertoire. Richness of each repertoire was evaluated using RTK rarefaction, the Chao1 estimator, and Recon v2.1 estimates of unobserved clonotypes. Generation probabilities were computed with OLGA for all TCRbeta clonotypes obtained by the gDNA method from four donors. The clones in this table, taken by TCRdb from immuneACCESS, are in-frame only. Not every clone is retained; where verified, under half of the shortfall comes from an unresolved V gene, and the cause of the rest is unknown. That table is the source of V, J and clone size, and D and trimming were worked out from the DNA. The sample table shows 2 million to 2.5 million clones, and around 95% are seen once. The top ten constitute around 0.13% of the sample.

Measured from the cysteine to the phenylalanine, the CDR3 is 13 residues long. Only the CDR3 DNA is retained, 39 bases long and in frame from the first base. From V the trimming removes 3 bases and from J it removes 4 bases, while the gene matches leave 6 bases of the junction unaccounted for. Reading the germline V gene (reference sequence) gives CDR1 GTSNPN and CDR2 SVGIG. What the study reported, not specific to this receptor: Clonotypes shared by all four sorted-subset donors showed higher generation probabilities than non-shared clonotypes. Based on pairwise subsampling, the degree of clonotype sharing among donors was expected to be affected by sequencing depth. Sharing across a few donors was observed for about 5% of naive CD4, about 4% of naive CD8, over 2% of memory CD4, and less than 0.45% of memory CD8 clonotypes. The genetic and exposure-history diversity represented was limited by the small number of donors. Even with the large sequencing depth, rarefaction of the sorted-subset datasets indicated that sequencing was incomplete. Naive subsets generally had larger estimated clonotype richness than memory subsets did. Sampling was restricted to blood, and TCR repertoires in tissue are likely to differ from TCR repertoires in blood.

The donors were healthy, HIV-negative adults with no recently reported acute infections or vaccinations. Every donor was a Caucasian adult living in Nashville, Tennessee, USA. CD4+ T cells were enriched through magnetic negative selection, after which naive cells were positively selected on CD45RA and the remaining negative fraction served as the memory subset. Blood was obtained by leukapheresis, after which PBMCs were separated by Ficoll-Histopaque density gradient centrifugation and cryopreserved in liquid nitrogen vapor phase. Purity and quantity of every magnetically sorted T cell population were checked by analytical flow cytometry. Genomic DNA was isolated from every sorted fraction and measured by UV absorbance on a Nanodrop 2000c. To note about this clone: Its antigen is not yet known. No per-base quality is available; no much larger clone lies one base away.

This TCR was sampled from a man between 18 and 35 years old in good health. The sequence is built from TRBV30 and TRBJ2-7; TRBD1 aligns with 7 central bases. The material sequenced was naive CD4+ T cells sorted from blood. The cell subset or site label corresponds to: CD45RA+ positively selected. The CDR3 region has the sequence CAWRNLDRYEQYF. DNA sequence: TGTGCCTGGAGGAACTTGGACAGGTACGAGCAGTACTTC.